This T cell receptor (beta chain) was documented in a study of cytomegalovirus exposure and HLA in healthy donors. General study points: While the bulk of TCR sequences proved rare, some public TCRs turned up in many donors.

Sequenced by immunoSEQ multiplex PCR; TCRdb stores in-frame clones only, minus some. The repertoire holds about 140,000 clones, about 94% seen once, with around 1.9% in the top ten. The donors formed part of the roughly 120-subject validation cohort, distinct from the roughly 700-subject first cohort. CDR3 length equals 14 residues. The germline V and J ends were trimmed by 2 bases and 5 bases, with 12 bases remaining between them. Germline V gene lookup returns CDR1 MNHNY and CDR2 SVGAGI (reference sequence). With respect to this clone: Its antigen remains unknown.

This TCR was recovered from a man between 18 and 35 years old in good health and CMV-seropositive. The sample comprised PBMCs. The chain links TRBV6-6 to TRBJ2-5; possible D gene TRBD1, 5 bases. The CDR3 is CASSYPTAGETQYF. In DNA form, the CDR3 reads TGTGCCAGCAGTTACCCAACCGCAGGGGAGACCCAGTACTTC.